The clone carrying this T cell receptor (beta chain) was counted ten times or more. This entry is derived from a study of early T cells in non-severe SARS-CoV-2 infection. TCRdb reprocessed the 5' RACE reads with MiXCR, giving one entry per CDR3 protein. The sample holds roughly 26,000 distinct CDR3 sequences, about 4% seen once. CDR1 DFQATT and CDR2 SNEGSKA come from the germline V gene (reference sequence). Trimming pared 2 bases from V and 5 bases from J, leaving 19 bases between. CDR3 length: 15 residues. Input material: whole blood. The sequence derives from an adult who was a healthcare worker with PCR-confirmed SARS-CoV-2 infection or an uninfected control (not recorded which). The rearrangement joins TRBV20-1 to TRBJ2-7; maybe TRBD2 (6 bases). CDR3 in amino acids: CSARPTFGRAHEQYF. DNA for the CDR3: TGCAGTGCTAGACCAACCTTCGGGAGAGCCCACGAGCAGTACTTC.